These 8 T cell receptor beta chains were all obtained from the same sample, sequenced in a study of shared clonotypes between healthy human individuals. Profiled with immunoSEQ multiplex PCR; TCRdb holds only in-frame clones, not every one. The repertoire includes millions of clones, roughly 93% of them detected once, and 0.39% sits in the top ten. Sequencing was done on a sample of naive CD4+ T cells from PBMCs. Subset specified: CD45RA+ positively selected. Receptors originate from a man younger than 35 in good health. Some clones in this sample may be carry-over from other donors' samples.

The CDR3 DNA sequence: TGTGCCAGCAGCGTAAGCCACAGACCGAACACTGAAGCTTTCTTT. This translates into CASSVSHRPNTEAFF. This chain links TRBV9 with TRBJ1-1; D is undetermined. The CDR3 covers 15 residues. V was trimmed by 1 base and J by 1 base, leaving 11 bases between them. Germline values: CDR1 SGDLS, CDR2 YYNGEE.

As DNA, the CDR3 is TGTGCCAGCAGTTCCCCGGGGGTGGCCGAGCAGTACTTC. The encoded protein is CASSSPGVAEQYF. The chain couples TRBV28 to TRBJ2-7; tentative D call: TRBD2 (6 bases). The germline CDR1 and CDR2 sequences are MDHEN and SYDVKM. There are 13 residues in the CDR3. The ends were cut back, 4 bases at V and 6 bases at J, with 13 bases in the middle.

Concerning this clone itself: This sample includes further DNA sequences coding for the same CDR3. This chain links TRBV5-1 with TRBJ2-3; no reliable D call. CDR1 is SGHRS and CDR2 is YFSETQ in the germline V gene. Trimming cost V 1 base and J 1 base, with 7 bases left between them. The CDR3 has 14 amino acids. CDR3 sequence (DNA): TGCGCCAGCAGCTTGCTAGGTGGCACAGATACGCAGTATTTT. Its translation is CASSLLGGTDTQYF.

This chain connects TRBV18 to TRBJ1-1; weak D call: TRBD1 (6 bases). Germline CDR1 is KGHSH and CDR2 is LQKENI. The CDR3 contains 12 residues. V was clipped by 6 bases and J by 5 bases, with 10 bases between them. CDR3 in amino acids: CASSRTETEAFF. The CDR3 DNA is TGTGCCAGCTCCCGGACAGAAACTGAAGCTTTCTTT. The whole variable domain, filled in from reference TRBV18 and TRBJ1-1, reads NAGVMQNPRHLVRRRGQEARLRCSPMKGHSHVYWYRQLPEEGLKFMVYLQKENIIDESGMPKERFSAEFPKEGPSILRIQQVVRGDSAAYFCASSRTETEAFFGQGTRLTVV.

Written as DNA, the CDR3 is TGTGCCAGCAGCTTAGGGAACCGAAATGTGAACACTGAAGCTTTCTTT. Its translation: CASSLGNRNVNTEAFF. The rearrangement links TRBV7-8 to TRBJ1-1; no clear D. Trimming pared 1 base from V and 0 bases from J, leaving 12 bases between. Looked up from germline, CDR1 is SGHVS and CDR2 is FQNEAQ. CDR3 length: 16 amino acids.

CDR3 in amino acids: CASRGPGEQTQYF. In DNA form, the CDR3 reads TGTGCCAGCAGAGGACCGGGTGAGCAGACCCAGTACTTC. V usage is TRBV6-5 and J usage is TRBJ2-5, with unresolved D. The CDR3 has 13 residues. Germline CDR1 MNHEY, CDR2 SVGAGI. The V end lost 6 bases, the J end lost 6 bases, and 14 bases lay between the germline ends.

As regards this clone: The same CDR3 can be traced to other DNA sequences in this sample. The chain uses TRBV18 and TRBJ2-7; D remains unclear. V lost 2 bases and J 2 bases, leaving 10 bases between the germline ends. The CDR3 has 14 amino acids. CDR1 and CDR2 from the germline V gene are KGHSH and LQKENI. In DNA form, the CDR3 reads TGTGCCAGCTCACCAGGCAGAAGGACCTACGAGCAGTACTTC. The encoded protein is CASSPGRRTYEQYF.

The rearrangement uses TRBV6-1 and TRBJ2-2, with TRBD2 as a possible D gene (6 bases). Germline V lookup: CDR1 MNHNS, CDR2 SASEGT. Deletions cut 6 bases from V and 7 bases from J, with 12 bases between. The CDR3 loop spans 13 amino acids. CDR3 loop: CASSKEGVGELFF. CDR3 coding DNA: TGTGCCAGCAGCAAGGAGGGAGTCGGGGAGCTGTTTTTT.